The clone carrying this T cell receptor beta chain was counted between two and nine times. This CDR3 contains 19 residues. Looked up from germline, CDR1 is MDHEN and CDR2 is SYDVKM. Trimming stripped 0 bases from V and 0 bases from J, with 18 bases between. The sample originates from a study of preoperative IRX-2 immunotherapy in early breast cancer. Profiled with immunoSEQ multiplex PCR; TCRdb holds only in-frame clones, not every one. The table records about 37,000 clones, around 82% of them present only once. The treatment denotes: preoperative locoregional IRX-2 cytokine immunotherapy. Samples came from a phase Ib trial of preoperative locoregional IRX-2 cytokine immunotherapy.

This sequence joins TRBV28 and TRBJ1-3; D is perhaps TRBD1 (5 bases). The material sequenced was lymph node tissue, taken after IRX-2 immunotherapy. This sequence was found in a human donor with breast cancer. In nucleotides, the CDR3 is TGTGCCAGCAGTTTATGGTATGGCGGGGGTCCCATCTCTGGAAACACCATATATTTT. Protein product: CASSLWYGGGPISGNTIYF.